This TCR beta chain was identified during a study of blood T cell repertoires in COVID-19. Study at large: Sources were T cells, B-cell-depleted T cells, or PBMCs; the material itself was cDNA or gDNA.

CDR3 size: 15 residues. The V and J ends lost 0 bases and 0 bases respectively, with 6 bases between them. Looked up from germline, CDR1 is MRHNA and CDR2 is SNTAGT. TCRdb keeps only in-frame clones here, not all; method: immunoSEQ multiplex PCR. The profile shows under 150,000 clones, around 85% of them singletons. The specimen was peripheral blood. This TCR came from a human donor in a cohort sampled during active COVID-19. The genes are TRBV6-4 and TRBJ2-1; TRBD2 is a possible D gene (5 bases). As DNA, the CDR3 is TGTGCCAGCAGTGACTCGGGGAGCTCCTACAATGAGCAGTTCTTC. This translates into CASSDSGSSYNEQFF.